The clone carrying this T cell receptor beta chain was detected once. V was shortened by 0 bases and J by 10 bases, with 15 bases between the two germline ends. There are 14 residues in the CDR3. Germline V gene data show CDR1 as SGHAT and CDR2 as FQDESV (reference sequence). The record originates from a study of blood T cell repertoires in COVID-19. Looking at the study overall: Nucleic acid was either cDNA or gDNA, and it came from T cells, B-cell-depleted T cells, or PBMCs.

Data came from immunoSEQ multiplex PCR; TCRdb stores just in-frame clones and leaves some out. The table has some 250,000 clones, about 90% seen once. This rearrangement joins TRBV11-1 to TRBJ2-5, with D possibly TRBD2 on 5 matching bases. This sequence originates from a woman aged 25 to 39 with COVID-19, enrolled during active disease. Source material: peripheral blood. CDR3 region: CASSLAVTDLIQYF. CDR3 in DNA: TGTGCCAGCAGCTTAGCTGTCACGGACTTAATCCAGTACTTC.